This T cell receptor beta chain originates from a study of control samples from healthy donors and cancer patients. Some clones are missing from TCRdb's copy, which holds only in-frame ones; the method was immunoSEQ multiplex PCR. The profile shows tens of thousands of clones, over 75% of them singletons. This sequence originates from a man aged 50-60 years in good health. Source material: blood.

The CDR3 loop reads CASSSFTAEAFF. CDR3 nucleotide sequence: TGTGCCAGCAGTTCTTTTACGGCTGAAGCTTTCTTT. This sequence joins TRBV28 and TRBJ1-1, with D unresolved. The CDR3 extends over 12 amino acids. With 4 bases removed from V and 6 bases from J, the gap between germline ends came to 9 bases. The V gene's germline CDR1 is MDHEN and CDR2 SYDVKM.